This T cell receptor beta chain was recorded in a study of technical replicates of blood from a handful of donors. Germline loops: CDR1 WNHNN, CDR2 SYGVQD (reference sequence). The V end was cut by 8 bases, the J end by 2 bases, with 17 bases between. This CDR3 is built from 15 residues. TCRdb keeps only in-frame clones here, not all; method: immunoSEQ multiplex PCR. The profile shows about 85,000 clones, approximately 94% of them singletons. The sequenced sample was T cells isolated from PBMCs. The clonotype originates from a human donor in good health. The rearrangement links TRBV10-1 to TRBJ2-3, with TRBD2 as a possible D gene (5 bases). The DNA of the CDR3 is TGCGCCAGCTCCAAATCAGCGGCATTCACAGATACGCAGTATTTT. It is translated as CASSKSAAFTDTQYF.